The TCR beta chain described here comes from a study of beta chain features in type 1 diabetes (dated by TCRdb to 2017 to 2018). With respect to the entire study: Mean age, gender distribution, total cell number and subset yield were not different between patients and healthy donors. Across all samples, some 99 million sorted cells were examined, and cell number per subset correlated strongly with RNA yield. In the study, recently diagnosed type 1 diabetes patients and matched healthy donors were compared on the TCRB repertoires of their sorted circulating CD4+ T cell subsets. Whereas all 30 or so donors provided naive and central memory subsets, regulatory and stem cell-like memory subsets were isolated from just 8 patients and about 8 healthy donors. What the authors observed across the whole study: Naive, central memory and regulatory TCRB repertoires appeared to be more alike among patients than among healthy donors. Patients with type 1 diabetes made fewer insertions and deleted more nucleotides at VDJ recombination sites, implying thymic rearrangement abnormalities. Because the HLA sub-analyses included only small numbers of individuals, any influence of HLA type on TCRB rearrangement was left unresolved. Because cDNA rather than genomic DNA was sequenced, highly expressing activated cells could have been over-represented, although no difference in activation and CD3 levels was found between groups. Shorter templates might be favored by PCR, yet because patient and control samples were amplified and corrected together, any such skew would affect both groups equally. In all four CD4+ subsets, TCRB CDR3 length was moderately but significantly shorter in type 1 diabetes patients.

The entire amount of isolated RNA was reverse transcribed using the High Capacity cDNA Reverse Transcription Kit, so the sequenced TCRB transcripts were expressed ones. Naive, central memory and regulatory T cell samples underwent deep immunoSEQ sequencing, averaging around 3.7 million total reads per sample. Sorted cells were lysed in RLT buffer, and RNA was extracted using DNase-treated RNeasy Micro or Mini kits according to cell number. To prevent cross-contamination, each cell subset was processed individually, whereas patient and healthy donor samples were processed jointly. Using the immunoSEQ multiplex PCR, TCRB sequences were amplified from cDNA into 87-bp fragments spanning the CDR3 region. Sequencing of the amplicons was done on the Illumina HiSeq platform. From the authors' description of their analysis: PCR bias was computationally corrected using synthetic template baselines, reads within Hamming distance 2 were collapsed, and singletons that could not be merged were discarded. Reads were aligned against IMGT to assign V, D and J genes, CDR3 length and insertions or deletions at six rearrangement sites. Within each subset, clonotype counts were normalized to the number of sorted cells before true diversity and Gini coefficients were calculated with the tcR R package. The overlap coefficient, calculated on TCRB nucleotide sequences, was used to measure repertoire sharing. As a proxy for the pre-selection repertoire, out-of-frame TCRB sequences from naive cells were analyzed. Drawn from immuneACCESS, this table holds only the in-frame rearrangements with V and J called that TCRdb kept. Clones are partly lost; checked studies trace under half to an unresolved V gene and leave the rest unexplained. V, J and clone size derive from that table, while D and trimming were established from the DNA sequence. This sample has 250,000 to 300,000 clones in its table, and 13% to 15% of those were observed once. Under 0.02% of the sample is held by the ten biggest clonotypes.

Here V drops 5 bases and J drops 3 bases, and the junction holds 6 bases not matched to any gene. The CDR1 and CDR2 encoded by the germline V gene are SGHAT and FQNNGV. Inclusive of the bounding cysteine and phenylalanine, the CDR3 is 15 residues long. Just the 45-base CDR3 DNA is kept, in frame starting at base 1. This clone was recorded a few times. The antigen it recognizes is unknown. The record has no base qualities; no much larger clone is one base away. Each donor gave one peripheral blood draw, roughly 120 mL on average, collected into heparinised tubes. Using a panel that included CD45RO, CCR7, CD25, CD127, CD95 and CD27, naive, central memory, regulatory and stem cell-like memory CD4+ T cells were sorted on a BD FACSAria II. Every sorted population had a purity above 98%. PBMCs were separated immediately by Lymphoprep density gradient centrifugation and were stained directly, without being cultured. To minimize batch effects, samples were stained and sorted in pairs, one healthy donor with one patient per experiment.

The receptor was derived from a man between 25 and 39 years old with type 1 diabetes. Specimen: naive CD4+ T cells from blood. This specimen's cell subset or site label, interpreted: true naive CD4+ T cells. Recombination linked TRBV11-2 to TRBJ2-1; the central 8 bases match TRBD2. CDR3 protein: CASSLSSGYYNEQFF. The DNA sequence is given as TGTGCCAGCAGCCTCTCTAGCGGGTACTACAATGAGCAGTTCTTC. When the CDR3 is completed using the reference TRBV11-2 and TRBJ2-1 genes on either side, the full variable domain is EAGVAQSPRYKIIEKRQSVAFWCNPISGHATLYWYQQILGQGPKLLIQFQNNGVVDDSQLPKDRFSAERLKGVDSTLKIQPAKLEDSAVYLCASSLSSGYYNEQFFGPGTRLTVL.